This paragraph covers one T cell receptor (beta chain) sequence. The antigen is unknown. Assay used: immunoSEQ multiplex PCR; TCRdb lists only in-frame clones, some missing. The sample records 100,000 to 120,000 clones, roughly four fifths being singletons. This specimen belongs to a study of T cell responses to AZD1222 COVID-19 vaccine. Whole-study results and caveats: Donors were largely white British and mainly female; clonal diversity was possibly underestimated.

The germline V and J ends were trimmed by 2 bases and 1 base, with 5 bases remaining between them. The CDR3 loop spans 13 amino acids. Germline CDR1 and CDR2: ENHRY and SYGVKD. The sample was peripheral blood, taken on day 0 of AZD1222 vaccination. This chain uses TRBV10-3 with TRBJ1-1; no firm D call. The TCR sequence derives from an adult in good health. The CDR3 DNA reads as TGTGCCATCAGTGAGGGCCCGAACACTGAAGCTTTCTTT. Protein sequence: CAISEGPNTEAFF.